These 5 T cell receptor beta chains originate from one sample sequenced in a study of T cell clonality in common variable immunodeficiency. Notes on the study in general: Reportedly, TCR beta sequences from common variable immunodeficiency showed fewer deletions and N-nucleotide insertions.

No antigen is known for these receptors. Only in-frame clones appear in the TCRdb table, and some are missing; sequencing was by immunoSEQ multiplex PCR. Recorded here are about 26,000 clones, none singletons. The sample was peripheral blood mononuclear cells. All receptors come from a human donor with common variable immunodeficiency.

In its sample, this clone was seen many times. The CDR3 end falls 3 residues outside the read, so it is completed with the germline J gene. The chain is built from TRBV4-2 and TRBJ2-3, with 11 bases lining up with TRBD2. This CDR3 is 18 amino acids long. Germline values: CDR1 LGHNA, CDR2 YNFKEQ. V shed 4 bases, J shed 2 bases, and the junction held 11 bases outside the gene matches. The CDR3 bases that were read are TGTGCCAGCAGCCCCAAGGGTGCTAGCGGGAGGTACACAGATACG. This sequence encodes CASSPKGASGRYTDT. The CDR3 as a whole reads CASSPKGASGRYTDTQYF.

There are a few counts of this clone. The read terminates 3 residues before the CDR3 end, so the remaining end is supplied by the germline J gene. The J gene is TRBJ2-5, the V gene TRBV7-9; 8 bases agree with TRBD1. The CDR3 loop spans 15 amino acids. Germline V CDR1 and CDR2: SEHNR, FQNEAQ (reference sequence). Losses at the gene ends were 4 bases for V and 2 bases for J; bases not matched to a gene: 6. The CDR3 loop reads CASSSLNRGQETQYF. The covered CDR3 bases are TGTGCCAGCAGCTCACTTAACAGGGGGCAAGAGACC.

This clone was recorded at least ten times. The read comes to an end 3 residues before the CDR3 does, leaving the germline J gene to fill in the end. This chain links TRBV6-2 or TRBV6-3 with TRBJ2-3; TRBD2 matches at 10 bases. The CDR3 runs 15 residues. Germline CDR1 MNHEY, CDR2 SVGEGT. The V and J ends lost 4 bases and 0 bases, in that order; junction bases with no gene match: 1. This CDR3 is CASSLTSGSTDTQYF. The CDR3 DNA, read in part, is TGTGCCAGCAGTTTGACTAGCGGGAGCACAGATACG.

In this sample, this clone turned up many times. Read data end 3 residues before the CDR3 end; the end is taken from the germline J gene. V and J are TRBV20-1 and TRBJ1-1; 9 bases fit TRBD1. This CDR3 spans 15 amino acids. The germline V gene encodes CDR1 DFQATT and CDR2 SNEGSKA (reference sequence). The ends lost 2 bases at V and 0 bases at J; junction bases unmatched: 4. CDR3 sequence: CSARRQGVLNTEAFF. The sequenced part of the CDR3 DNA is TGCAGTGCTAGACGACAGGGGGTCCTGAACACTGAA.

This clone showed up many times. The read ends 3 residues before the CDR3 terminus; that terminus is restored from the germline J gene. The J gene is TRBJ2-1, the V gene TRBV5-1; D is perhaps TRBD2 (5 bases). In germline, CDR1 is SGHRS, CDR2 YFSETQ. The CDR3 runs 13 residues. V was trimmed by 0 bases and J by 6 bases, leaving 7 bases between them. The CDR3 spells CASSLVSGNEQFF. CDR3 bases read: TGCGCCAGCAGCTTGGTCAGCGGCAATGAG.